Each of the 23 T cell receptor beta chains below was sequenced from the same sample in a study of blood T cell repertoires in COVID-19. The data were produced by immunoSEQ multiplex PCR, yet TCRdb's version contains in-frame clones alone and is incomplete. The sample holds under 150,000 clones, more than 75% seen once. Sequences were obtained from peripheral blood. These receptor sequences come from a man in his sixties with acute or convalescent COVID-19.

The CDR3: CASSQEDRGLYNEQFF. CDR3 nucleotide sequence: TGTGCCAGCAGCCAAGAAGACAGGGGCCTCTACAATGAGCAGTTCTTC. The chain has TRBV3-1 (or the pseudogene TRBV3-2) and TRBJ2-1; 8 nucleotides match TRBD1. Germline V gene lookup returns CDR1 LGHDT and CDR2 YNNKEL (reference sequence). V gave up 0 bases and J gave up 3 bases; unmatched junction bases: 4. This CDR3 is 16 amino acids long.

V and J are TRBV6-6 and TRBJ2-3; 10 bases align to TRBD2. Germline V gene data show CDR1 as MNHNY and CDR2 as SVGAGI (reference sequence). The V and J ends lost 7 bases and 3 bases, in that order; junction bases with no gene match: 4. The CDR3 extends over 14 amino acids. CDR3 sequence (DNA): TGTGCCAGCACGCCTAGCGGGAGTACAGATACGCAGTATTTT. As protein: CASTPSGSTDTQYF.

The gene calls are TRBV28 and TRBJ1-4; no firm D call. This CDR3 comprises 14 residues. The germline gives CDR1 MDHEN, CDR2 SYDVKM. With 3 bases removed from V and 1 base from J, the gap between germline ends came to 6 bases. The chain's CDR3 is CASSFHITNEKLFF. The CDR3 coding sequence is TGTGCCAGCAGTTTCCACATAACTAATGAAAAACTGTTTTTT.

V and J are TRBV20-1 and TRBJ2-7; 9 nucleotides align to TRBD2. CDR3 size: 14 residues. Germline-derived CDR1 and CDR2 are DFQATT and SNEGSKA (reference sequence). J gave up 2 bases and V 3 bases, and 5 bases lay outside the gene matches. As DNA, the CDR3 is TGCAGTGCTAGTTTACCTAGCGGGACCTACGAGCAGTACTTC. Translating gives CSASLPSGTYEQYF.

The V and J genes are TRBV3-1 (or the pseudogene TRBV3-2) and TRBJ2-3; 10 positions agree with TRBD2. The V segment lost 4 bases and the J segment 2 bases; nucleotides outside the gene matches: 6. The V gene's germline CDR1 is LGHDT and CDR2 YNNKEL (reference sequence). This CDR3 has 16 amino acids. The CDR3 DNA is TGTGCCAGCAGCCCGATACTAGCGGGACTCACAGATACGCAGTATTTT. As protein: CASSPILAGLTDTQYF.

There are a few counts of this clone. The genes are TRBV13 and TRBJ1-2, with 7 bases matching TRBD1. V lost 5 bases and J lost 5; bases outside the gene matches: 14. In germline, CDR1 is PRHDT, CDR2 FYEKMQ (reference sequence). CDR3 length equals 16 residues. Here the CDR3 DNA reads TGTGCCAGCAGCCCGGATTACCGGGACAGTCGATATGGCTACACCTTC. This sequence encodes CASSPDYRDSRYGYTF.

This clone was seen just once. This chain uses TRBV28 with TRBJ2-5; D perhaps matches TRBD1 (6 bases). Germline-derived CDR1 and CDR2 are MDHEN and SYDVKM. V was pared by 5 bases and J by 3 bases, with 10 bases between. The CDR3 has 13 residues. DNA of the CDR3: TGTGCCAGCAGTCAAGGACAGAAAGAGACCCAGTACTTC. Translated: CASSQGQKETQYF. The complete variable domain, with remaining parts taken from reference TRBV28 and TRBJ2-5, reads DVKVTQSSRYLVKRTGEKVFLECVQDMDHENMFWYRQDPGLGLRLIYFSYDVKMKEKGDIPEGYSVSREKKERFSLILESASTNQTSMYLCASSQGQKETQYFGPGTRLLVL.

V is TRBV19 and J is TRBJ2-2; 7 bases are shared with TRBD2. CDR3 length: 14 amino acids. Looked up from germline, CDR1 is LNHDA and CDR2 is SQIVND (reference sequence). The V segment lost 4 bases and the J segment 4 bases; nucleotides outside the gene matches: 3. The CDR3 coding sequence is TGTGCCAGTAGTAGCGGGAGCTTCACCGGGGAGCTGTTTTTT. This translates into CASSSGSFTGELFF.

The gene calls are TRBV6-5 and TRBJ2-1, with a weak D call TRBD2 (6 bases). CDR1 and CDR2 from the germline V gene are MNHEY and SVGAGI. V was clipped by 8 bases and J by 8 bases, with 10 bases between them. The CDR3 length is 11 residues. The CDR3 loop is CASHGGYEQFF. The CDR3 DNA follows: TGTGCCAGCCATGGAGGGTATGAGCAGTTCTTC.

This clone occurred many times. In DNA form, the CDR3 reads TGTGCCAGCAGCCTAATTAGCGGGACCTCACGGAATGAGCAGTTCTTC. This translates into CASSLISGTSRNEQFF. V and J are TRBV4-2 and TRBJ2-1, with 8 bases fitting TRBD2. In germline, CDR1 is LGHNA, CDR2 YNFKEQ. This CDR3 has 16 residues. Trimming at V came to 4 bases and at J to 7 bases, leaving 12 bases not matched to a gene.

J is TRBJ1-2 and V is TRBV19, with D hard to call. The CDR3 consists of 12 residues. V lost 3 bases and J lost 2, with 4 bases in between. CDR1 is LNHDA, CDR2 SQIVND, per germline (reference sequence). CDR3 loop: CASSMANYGYTF. The CDR3 DNA is TGTGCCAGTAGTATGGCCAACTATGGCTACACCTTC.

Only one count was recorded for this clone. The genes are TRBV7-9 and TRBJ2-3, with TRBD2 identical over 8 bases. This CDR3 contains 15 residues. The germline gives CDR1 SEHNR, CDR2 FQNEAQ (reference sequence). Trimming cost V 8 bases and J 4 bases; bases outside gene matches: 11. In nucleotides, the CDR3 is TGTGCCAGCGAGGTAGGAGCGGGAGAGGCAGATACGCAGTATTTT. Its protein is CASEVGAGEADTQYF.

This clone was observed a handful of times. CDR3 DNA sequence: TGTGCCAGCGGAATGGACCAGGGCGACCTCGAGCAGTACTTC. Protein product: CASGMDQGDLEQYF. The chain uses TRBV9 and TRBJ2-7; D perhaps matches TRBD1 (5 bases). The V end lost 7 bases, the J end lost 6 bases, and 20 bases lay between the germline ends. This CDR3 has 14 residues. Germline CDR1 is SGDLS and CDR2 is YYNGEE. Filled out from reference TRBV9 and TRBJ2-7, the complete variable domain reads DSGVTQTPKHLITATGQRVTLRCSPRSGDLSVYWYQQSLDQGLQFLIQYYNGEERAKGNILERFSAQQFPDLHSELNLSSLELGDSALYFCASGMDQGDLEQYFGPGTRLTVT.

The chain combines TRBV5-1 with TRBJ2-1; no definite D call. V was shortened by 3 bases and J by 7 bases, with 5 bases between the two germline ends. The CDR3 spans 11 residues. CDR1 and CDR2 (germline): SGHRS, YFSETQ. Written as DNA, the CDR3 is TGCGCCAGCAGCTATCGTAATGAGCAGTTCTTC. Its protein product is CASSYRNEQFF.

The rearrangement joins TRBV28 to TRBJ1-5; no definite D call. CDR1 is MDHEN, CDR2 SYDVKM, per germline. The CDR3 loop spans 15 amino acids. The V gene lost 5 bases and the J gene lost 0 bases, with 11 bases spanning the gap. The CDR3 spells CASSPQVDSNQPQHF. Written as DNA, the CDR3 is TGTGCCAGCAGTCCTCAGGTGGATAGCAATCAGCCCCAGCATTTT.

This sequence joins TRBV6-5 and TRBJ1-2; D may be TRBD1 (5 bases). Germline V gene lookup returns CDR1 MNHEY and CDR2 SVGAGI. Trimming left V 7 bases short and J 7 bases short, with 16 bases between. The CDR3 totals 13 residues. CDR3 DNA: TGTGCCAGCACTGCCGGGACCGGGGGTGGCTACACCTTC. Its translation is CASTAGTGGGYTF.

This chain links TRBV15 with TRBJ1-6; no clear D gene. V shed 0 bases and J shed 10 bases, with 10 bases lying between them. The length of the CDR3 is 14 residues. The germline V gene encodes CDR1 LNHNV and CDR2 YYDKDF (reference sequence). The CDR3 coding sequence is TGTGCCACCAGCAGAGATCCGGGAAACTCACCCCTCCACTTT. Translating it yields CATSRDPGNSPLHF. Filled out from reference TRBV15 and TRBJ1-6, the complete variable domain reads DAMVIQNPRYQVTQFGKPVTLSCSQTLNHNVMYWYQQKSSQAPKLLFHYYDKDFNNEADTPDNFQSRRPNTSFCFLDIRSPGLGDTAMYLCATSRDPGNSPLHFGNGTRLTVT.

The chain recombines TRBV19 with TRBJ2-1, with 8 bases identical to TRBD2. The junction had 2 bases not matched to a gene; V was cut back by 4 bases and J by 6 bases. CDR3 length: 13 residues. Germline CDR1 LNHDA, CDR2 SQIVND (reference sequence). DNA for the CDR3: TGTGCCAGTAGTACGGGGGGGGCCAATGAGCAGTTCTTC. It encodes CASSTGGANEQFF. Complete variable domain (other parts from reference TRBV19 and TRBJ2-1): DGGITQSPKYLFRKEGQNVTLSCEQNLNHDAMYWYRQDPGQGLRLIYYSQIVNDFQKGDIAEGYSVSREKKESFPLTVTSAQKNPTAFYLCASSTGGANEQFFGPGTRLTVL.

The rearrangement links TRBV7-9 to TRBJ2-7; 9 nucleotides match TRBD1. V shed 6 bases, J shed 4 bases, and the junction held 4 bases outside the gene matches. The CDR3 is made up of 13 amino acids. The germline V gene has CDR1 SEHNR and CDR2 FQNEAQ (reference sequence). The CDR3 coding sequence is TGTGCCAGCAGTTTGGACAGGGGTTACGAGCAGTACTTC. Translation: CASSLDRGYEQYF.

This chain joins TRBV24-1 and TRBJ1-4; 9 bases line up with TRBD1. The CDR3 spans 15 residues. Germline V CDR1 and CDR2: KGHDR, SFDVKD. V was clipped by 4 bases and J by 8 bases; unmatched bases: 7. CDR3 region: CATSDPGQGEEKLFF. For the CDR3, the DNA is TGTGCCACCAGTGACCCGGGACAGGGAGAAGAAAAACTGTTTTTT.

The chain recombines TRBV4-1 with TRBJ2-1; 8 positions match TRBD1. The length of the CDR3 is 16 residues. Trimming took 1 base from V and 4 from J; bases not matched to a gene: 6. Germline loops: CDR1 MGHRA, CDR2 YSYEKL. The CDR3 loop is CASSQAGTGVYNEQFF. In DNA form, the CDR3 reads TGCGCCAGCAGCCAAGCCGGGACAGGAGTTTACAATGAGCAGTTCTTC.

The rearrangement joins TRBV5-8 to TRBJ2-1; 12 bases are shared with TRBD2. Germline assignment: CDR1 SGHTS and CDR2 YDEGEE. Trimming removed 5 bases from V and 4 bases from J; junction bases left unmatched: 10. There are 17 residues in the CDR3. In DNA form, the CDR3 reads TGTGCCAGCAGTCTTTCCGAGACTAGCGGGAGTTACAATGAGCAGTTCTTC. It is translated as CASSLSETSGSYNEQFF.

The chain joins TRBV11-2 to TRBJ2-5; 8 bases line up with TRBD2. The J segment lost 8 bases and the V segment lost 3 bases, leaving 5 bases of the junction unmatched. CDR1 and CDR2 (germline): SGHAT, FQNNGV. The CDR3 covers 13 residues. The CDR3 DNA follows: TGTGCCAGCAGCTTGGGACTAGAGGCTACCCAGTACTTC. Protein product: CASSLGLEATQYF. Complete variable domain (other parts from reference TRBV11-2 and TRBJ2-5): EAGVAQSPRYKIIEKRQSVAFWCNPISGHATLYWYQQILGQGPKLLIQFQNNGVVDDSQLPKDRFSAERLKGVDSTLKIQPAKLEDSAVYLCASSLGLEATQYFGPGTRLLVL.